This T cell receptor beta chain was recorded in a study of blood T cells in healthy people across ages. Turning to this clonotype: Its antigen remains unidentified.

CDR3 length: 14 amino acids. In germline, CDR1 is DFQATT, CDR2 SNEGSKA (reference sequence). Between the trimmed V and J ends, which lost 2 bases and 4 bases, there was a span of 12 bases. A minimum of 7 million PBMCs was isolated per sample. Overall study findings and caveats: Older age coincided with a roughly linear decline in TCR beta diversity per million T cells.

A second PCR of about 6 to 12 cycles used a sample-barcoded 5' primer and a J-beta primer mix. TCRdb re-analysed the 5' RACE reads in MiXCR, keeping a single row per CDR3 protein. The sample lists about 1.8 million distinct CDR3 sequences, roughly 49% occurring once. The TCR was taken from a woman in her forties in good health. The rearrangement links TRBV20-1 to TRBJ1-5; the D gene is possibly TRBD1 (6 bases). Material for sequencing was blood. CDR3 residues: CSARPGGANQPQHF. The CDR3 DNA is TGCAGTGCTAGACCCGGGGGGGCAAATCAGCCCCAGCATTTT.